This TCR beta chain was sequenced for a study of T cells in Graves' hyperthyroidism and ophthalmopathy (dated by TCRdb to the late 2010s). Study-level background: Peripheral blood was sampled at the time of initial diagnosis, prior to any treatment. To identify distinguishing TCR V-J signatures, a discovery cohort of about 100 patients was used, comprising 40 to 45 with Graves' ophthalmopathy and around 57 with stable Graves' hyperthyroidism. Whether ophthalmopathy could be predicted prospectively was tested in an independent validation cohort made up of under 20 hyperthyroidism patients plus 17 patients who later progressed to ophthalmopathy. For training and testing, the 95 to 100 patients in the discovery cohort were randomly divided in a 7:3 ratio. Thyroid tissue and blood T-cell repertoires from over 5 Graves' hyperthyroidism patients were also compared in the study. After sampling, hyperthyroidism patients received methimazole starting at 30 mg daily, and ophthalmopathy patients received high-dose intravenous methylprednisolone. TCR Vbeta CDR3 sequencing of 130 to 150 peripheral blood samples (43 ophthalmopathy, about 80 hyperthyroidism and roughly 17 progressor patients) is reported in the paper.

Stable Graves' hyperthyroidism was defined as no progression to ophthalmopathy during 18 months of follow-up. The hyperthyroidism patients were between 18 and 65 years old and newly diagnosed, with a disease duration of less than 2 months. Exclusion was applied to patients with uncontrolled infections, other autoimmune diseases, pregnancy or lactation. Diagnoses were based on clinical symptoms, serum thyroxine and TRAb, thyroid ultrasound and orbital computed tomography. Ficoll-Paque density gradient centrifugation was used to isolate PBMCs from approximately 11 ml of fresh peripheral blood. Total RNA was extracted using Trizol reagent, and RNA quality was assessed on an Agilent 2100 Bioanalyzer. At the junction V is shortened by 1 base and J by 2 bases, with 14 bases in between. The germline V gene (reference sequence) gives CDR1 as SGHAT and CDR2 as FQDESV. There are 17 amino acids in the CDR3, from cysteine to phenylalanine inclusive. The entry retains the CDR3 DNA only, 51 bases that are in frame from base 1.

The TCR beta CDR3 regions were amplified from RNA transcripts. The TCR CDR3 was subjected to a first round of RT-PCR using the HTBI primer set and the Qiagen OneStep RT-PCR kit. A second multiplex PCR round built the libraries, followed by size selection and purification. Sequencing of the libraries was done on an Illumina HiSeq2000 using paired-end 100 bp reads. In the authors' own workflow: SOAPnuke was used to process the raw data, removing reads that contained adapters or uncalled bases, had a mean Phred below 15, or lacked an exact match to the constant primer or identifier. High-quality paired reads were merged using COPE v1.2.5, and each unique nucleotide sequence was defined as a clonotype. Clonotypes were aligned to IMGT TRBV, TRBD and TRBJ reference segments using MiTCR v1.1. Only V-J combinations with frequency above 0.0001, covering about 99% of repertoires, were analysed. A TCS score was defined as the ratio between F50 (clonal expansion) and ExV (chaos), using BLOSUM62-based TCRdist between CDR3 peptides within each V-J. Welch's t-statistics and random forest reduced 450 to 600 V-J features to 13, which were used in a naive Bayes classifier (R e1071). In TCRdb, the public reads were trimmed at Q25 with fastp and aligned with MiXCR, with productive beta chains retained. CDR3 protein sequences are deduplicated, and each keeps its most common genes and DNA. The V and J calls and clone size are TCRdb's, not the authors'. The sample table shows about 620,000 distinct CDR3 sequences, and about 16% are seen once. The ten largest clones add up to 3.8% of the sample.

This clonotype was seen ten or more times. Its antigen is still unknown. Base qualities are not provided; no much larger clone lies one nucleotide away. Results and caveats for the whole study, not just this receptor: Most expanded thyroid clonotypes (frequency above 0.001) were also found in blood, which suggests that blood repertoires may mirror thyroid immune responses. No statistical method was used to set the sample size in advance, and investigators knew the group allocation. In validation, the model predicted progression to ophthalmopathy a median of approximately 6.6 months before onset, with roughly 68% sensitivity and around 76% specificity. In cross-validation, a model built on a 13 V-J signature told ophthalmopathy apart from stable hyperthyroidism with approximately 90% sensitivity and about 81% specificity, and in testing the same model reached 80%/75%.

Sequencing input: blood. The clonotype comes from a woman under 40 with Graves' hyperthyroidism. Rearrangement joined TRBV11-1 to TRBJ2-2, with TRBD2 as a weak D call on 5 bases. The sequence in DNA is TGTGCCAGCAGCTTAGGTGTAGCGACACGAAACACCGGGGAGCTGTTTTTT. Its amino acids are CASSLGVATRNTGELFF. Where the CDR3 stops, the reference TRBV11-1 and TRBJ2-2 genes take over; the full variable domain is EAEVAQSPRYKITEKSQAVAFWCDPISGHATLYWYRQILGQGPELLVQFQDESVVDDSQLPKDRFSAERLKGVDSTLKIQPAELGDSAMYLCASSLGVATRNTGELFFGEGSRLTVL.